The rows below give T cell receptor beta chains drawn from one sample of a study of blood T cell repertoires in COVID-19. Profiled with immunoSEQ multiplex PCR; TCRdb holds only in-frame clones, not every one. The table shows 260,000 or so clones, with around 85% occurring only once. The sequencing sample was made of PBMCs or T cells enriched from blood (not recorded which). Every receptor here comes from a woman aged 45-65 years who had recovered from COVID-19. Both conserved end residues are part of each CDR3. The D gene is left open where the match is weak. Expanded clones are given a class, and other clones once, few, many or no size at all.

cdr3_nt: TGTGCCAGCAGCCACTCGGCAGCTAGCGATAACAATGAGCAGTTCTTC
cdr3_aa: CASSHSAASDNNEQFF
v_call: TRBV4-2
clone_size: -
j_call: TRBJ2-1
d_call: -

cdr3_nt: TGTGCCAGCAGCCCGAGGGCTAGCGGGGGGCGGGATACGCAGTATTTT
cdr3_aa: CASSPRASGGRDTQYF
v_call: TRBV9
clone_size: few
j_call: TRBJ2-3
d_call: TRBD2

cdr3_nt: TGTGCCAGCAGCCTTCCTTCTGGAAACACCATATATTTT
cdr3_aa: CASSLPSGNTIYF
v_call: TRBV5-6
clone_size: -
j_call: TRBJ1-3
d_call: -

cdr3_nt: TGTGCCAGTAGTTCCCGAGGGACCTATAATTCACCCCTCCACTTT
cdr3_aa: CASSSRGTYNSPLHF
v_call: TRBV19
clone_size: -
j_call: TRBJ1-6
d_call: -

cdr3_nt: TGTGCCAGCAGCTTAGAGTGGGGCGGGGGCCACTATGGCTACACCTTC
cdr3_aa: CASSLEWGGGHYGYTF
v_call: TRBV11-2
clone_size: -
j_call: TRBJ1-2
d_call: -

cdr3_nt: TGTGCCAGCAGCCAAATGACAGGGCCAAATTCACCCCTCCACTTT
cdr3_aa: CASSQMTGPNSPLHF
v_call: TRBV7-9
clone_size: -
j_call: TRBJ1-6
d_call: TRBD1

cdr3_nt: TGTGCCAGCAGCTACCCCGGGAGTCTGGGTGAAAAACTGTTTTTT
cdr3_aa: CASSYPGSLGEKLFF
v_call: TRBV7-2
clone_size: -
j_call: TRBJ1-4
d_call: -

cdr3_nt: TGTGCCAGCAGGGAGGTAACCTACGAGCAGTACTTC
cdr3_aa: CASREVTYEQYF
v_call: TRBV2
clone_size: -
j_call: TRBJ2-7
d_call: -

cdr3_nt: TGTGCCACCAGTGATTTGGAGGTTTCGGGACAGTACTTC
cdr3_aa: CATSDLEVSGQYF
v_call: TRBV24-1
clone_size: -
j_call: TRBJ2-7
d_call: -

cdr3_nt: TGTGCCAGCTCATCGGGACAGAGAGTCTACGAGCAGTACTTC
cdr3_aa: CASSSGQRVYEQYF
v_call: TRBV18
clone_size: -
j_call: TRBJ2-7
d_call: TRBD1

cdr3_nt: TGTGCCAGTAGTGGGACTCTCGGGAATGAGCAGTTCTTC
cdr3_aa: CASSGTLGNEQFF
v_call: TRBV19
clone_size: -
j_call: TRBJ2-1
d_call: -

cdr3_nt: TGTGCCAGCAGCGTCCAAGGAGGTACCCGCACAGATACGCAGTATTTT
cdr3_aa: CASSVQGGTRTDTQYF
v_call: TRBV11-2
clone_size: -
j_call: TRBJ2-3
d_call: -

cdr3_nt: TGTGCCAGCAGTTATCAGGGGGCAAGAGGCTACACCTTC
cdr3_aa: CASSYQGARGYTF
v_call: TRBV7-2
clone_size: -
j_call: TRBJ1-2
d_call: TRBD1

cdr3_nt: TGTGCCAGCAGCGCAGGGGAAAAACTGTTTTTT
cdr3_aa: CASSAGEKLFF
v_call: TRBV27
clone_size: -
j_call: TRBJ1-4
d_call: -

cdr3_nt: TGTGCCTGTCTCTCTGGGGCCAACGTCCTGACTTTC
cdr3_aa: CACLSGANVLTF
v_call: TRBV30
clone_size: -
j_call: TRBJ2-6
d_call: -

cdr3_nt: TGTGCCAGCAGTTACAGGGGGCTGGGCGCTGGGGCCAACGTCCTGACTTTC
cdr3_aa: CASSYRGLGAGANVLTF
v_call: TRBV6-2/TRBV6-3
clone_size: -
j_call: TRBJ2-6
d_call: TRBD1

cdr3_nt: TGTGCCAGTAGGAAGAGGACAGGGGGCGCGGATCAGCCCCAGCATTTT
cdr3_aa: CASRKRTGGADQPQHF
v_call: TRBV2
clone_size: -
j_call: TRBJ1-5
d_call: TRBD1

cdr3_nt: TGTGCCAGCAGTTTAAGTGGGAGAGAGACCCAGTACTTC
cdr3_aa: CASSLSGRETQYF
v_call: TRBV12-3/TRBV12-4
clone_size: -
j_call: TRBJ2-5
d_call: -

cdr3_nt: TGTGCCAGCAGTTATCGATGGCACAATGAGCAGTTCTTC
cdr3_aa: CASSYRWHNEQFF
v_call: TRBV12-3/TRBV12-4
clone_size: -
j_call: TRBJ2-1
d_call: -

cdr3_nt: TGCGCCAGCAGCGCCTCGGGTACCTACGAGCAGTACTTC
cdr3_aa: CASSASGTYEQYF
v_call: TRBV10-1
clone_size: -
j_call: TRBJ2-7
d_call: -

cdr3_nt: TGTGCCAGCAGCTTATCCCCTCGGGGGAGCTCCTACAATGAGCAGTTCTTC
cdr3_aa: CASSLSPRGSSYNEQFF
v_call: TRBV7-3
clone_size: -
j_call: TRBJ2-1
d_call: -

cdr3_nt: TGTGCCAGCAGTCAGTCCTCCTATGGCTACACCTTC
cdr3_aa: CASSQSSYGYTF
v_call: TRBV2
clone_size: once
j_call: TRBJ1-2
d_call: -

cdr3_nt: TGCGCCAGCAGCTCCGGGACCGGGGGTGAAAAACTGTTTTTT
cdr3_aa: CASSSGTGGEKLFF
v_call: TRBV5-1
clone_size: -
j_call: TRBJ1-4
d_call: -

cdr3_nt: TGTGCCAGCTCACCACGAGGGACAGGGAGGGGAGATGAAAAACTGTTTTTT
cdr3_aa: CASSPRGTGRGDEKLFF
v_call: TRBV18
clone_size: -
j_call: TRBJ1-4
d_call: TRBD1

cdr3_nt: TGTGCCAGCAGCCTCCGGGACAGGGGGCGCGGCACTGAAGCTTTCTTT
cdr3_aa: CASSLRDRGRGTEAFF
v_call: TRBV5-4
clone_size: -
j_call: TRBJ1-1
d_call: TRBD1

cdr3_nt: TGTGCCAGCAGCCAAGTGTCTGCGTCACGGGTGTTTGACTACGAGCAGTACTTC
cdr3_aa: CASSQVSASRVFDYEQYF
v_call: TRBV4-2
clone_size: -
j_call: TRBJ2-7
d_call: -

cdr3_nt: TGCAGTGCTAGTGACTTCTCCTACAATGAGCAGTTCTTC
cdr3_aa: CSASDFSYNEQFF
v_call: TRBV20-1
clone_size: -
j_call: TRBJ2-1
d_call: -

cdr3_nt: TGTGCCACCAGCAGAGGCGGCACCCAAGAGACCCAGTACTTC
cdr3_aa: CATSRGGTQETQYF
v_call: TRBV15
clone_size: -
j_call: TRBJ2-5
d_call: -

cdr3_nt: TGTGCCATCAGTGACGGGGGGGAAGCCAAAAACATTCAGTACTTC
cdr3_aa: CAISDGGEAKNIQYF
v_call: TRBV10-3
clone_size: -
j_call: TRBJ2-4
d_call: TRBD2

cdr3_nt: TGTGCCAGCAGCCGATTCGGTGGCTCAGGCCAAGAGACCCAGTACTTC
cdr3_aa: CASSRFGGSGQETQYF
v_call: TRBV7-6
clone_size: -
j_call: TRBJ2-5
d_call: -

cdr3_nt: TGTGCCAGCAGTCGTCGGGAGGGCTCTGGAAACACCATATATTTT
cdr3_aa: CASSRREGSGNTIYF
v_call: TRBV6-5
clone_size: -
j_call: TRBJ1-3
d_call: -

cdr3_nt: TGCGCCAGCAGCCGGTCCCAACAGGGGGCGGGGAACTATGGCTACACCTTC
cdr3_aa: CASSRSQQGAGNYGYTF
v_call: TRBV5-1
clone_size: -
j_call: TRBJ1-2
d_call: TRBD1

cdr3_nt: TGTGCCAGCAGCTTCCGCAGTACGGTGGGCTTAAGAAGCTCCTACGAGCAGTACTTC
cdr3_aa: CASSFRSTVGLRSSYEQYF
v_call: TRBV7-6
clone_size: -
j_call: TRBJ2-7
d_call: -

cdr3_nt: TGTGCCAGCAGTCAACAGGGGGGTAGCAATCAGCCCCAGCATTTT
cdr3_aa: CASSQQGGSNQPQHF
v_call: TRBV2
clone_size: -
j_call: TRBJ1-5
d_call: TRBD1

cdr3_nt: TGTGCCAGTAGTACGGGACAGGGCGGTTTAAATGAAAAACTGTTTTTT
cdr3_aa: CASSTGQGGLNEKLFF
v_call: TRBV19
clone_size: -
j_call: TRBJ1-4
d_call: TRBD1

cdr3_nt: TGTGCCAGCAGTACACTAGCGAATGAGCAGTTCTTC
cdr3_aa: CASSTLANEQFF
v_call: TRBV12-3/TRBV12-4
clone_size: -
j_call: TRBJ2-1
d_call: TRBD2

cdr3_nt: TGTGCCAGCAGTTTGATTCCAGGTTCACCCCTCCACTTT
cdr3_aa: CASSLIPGSPLHF
v_call: TRBV28
clone_size: -
j_call: TRBJ1-6
d_call: -

cdr3_nt: TGTGCCAGCAGATCCGCGCGTGAAAAACTGTTTTTT
cdr3_aa: CASRSAREKLFF
v_call: TRBV28
clone_size: -
j_call: TRBJ1-4
d_call: -

cdr3_nt: TGTGCCAGCAGTGGCCAGGGGTCTAATTCACCCCTCCACTTT
cdr3_aa: CASSGQGSNSPLHF
v_call: TRBV2
clone_size: once
j_call: TRBJ1-6
d_call: -

cdr3_nt: TGTGCCAGCAGCCAGTTCGGCGGGGTCAGCACCGGGGAGCTGTTTTTT
cdr3_aa: CASSQFGGVSTGELFF
v_call: TRBV7-3
clone_size: -
j_call: TRBJ2-2
d_call: -

cdr3_nt: TGTGCCAGCTCACACCCGCCAGGCACAGATACGCAGTATTTT
cdr3_aa: CASSHPPGTDTQYF
v_call: TRBV18
clone_size: -
j_call: TRBJ2-3
d_call: -

cdr3_nt: TGTGCCAGCAGCGTAGCCACTCCGGGACTAGTCTACAATGAGCAGTTCTTC
cdr3_aa: CASSVATPGLVYNEQFF
v_call: TRBV9
clone_size: -
j_call: TRBJ2-1
d_call: TRBD2